The clone carrying this TCR beta chain was detected once. CDR1 and CDR2 from the germline V gene are SGDLS and YYNGEE. V gave up 2 bases and J gave up 4 bases, with 13 bases separating them. The CDR3 consists of 14 residues. This entry belongs to a study of blood T cell repertoires in COVID-19. Study overall: Samples of COVID-19 (acute and convalescent) were obtained from the United States, Italy and Spain.

Here immunoSEQ multiplex PCR was the method, and the copy in TCRdb shows in-frame clones only, minus some. This sample has roughly 41,000 clones, with around nine tenths found just once. The receptor comes from a human donor in a cohort sampled during active COVID-19. J is TRBJ2-7 and V is TRBV9, with D possibly being TRBD1 (5 bases). Input material: peripheral blood. CDR3: CASSVRAQGYEQYF. The CDR3 nucleotides read TGTGCCAGCAGCGTGAGAGCGCAGGGATACGAGCAGTACTTC.